This entry concerns a single T cell receptor beta chain. This clone was seen a single time. Its target antigen remains unknown. The record has no base qualities; no much larger clone is one base away. The sample belongs to a study of shared T cell receptors in the human thymus (dated by TCRdb to about 2021). Background for the entire study: The study investigated the way shared, self-reactive T-cell receptor alpha chains are produced in the human thymus.

The germline V gene (reference sequence) supplies CDR1 MNHEY and CDR2 SMNVEV. The CDR3 goes from the cysteine to the phenylalanine over 16 residues. The retained sequence is limited to the CDR3, 48 bases, with the frame set at the first base. Here V drops 5 bases and J drops 6 bases, and the junction holds 15 bases not matched to any gene. Library prep was done by the immunoSEQ multiplex PCR assay. TCRdb limited this immuneACCESS table to in-frame rearrangements with V and J called. A share of clones is missing; checked studies link under half to unresolved V genes, and the rest is unexplained. This sample gives over 350,000 clones in total; 85% to 95% of them show up just once. The ten largest account for approximately 0.02% of the sample.

The sequence derives from a human donor. The receptor chain draws on TRBV27 and TRBJ2-7; 8 central bases correspond to TRBD2. Sequencing was carried out using thymocytes. The DNA is TGTGCCAGCAGTAGCATCCTAGCGGGTCCTCCAGTCGAGCAGTACTTC. It codes for CASSSILAGPPVEQYF.